What follows are 32 T cell receptor beta chains derived from one specimen sequenced in a study of blood T cell repertoires in COVID-19. Produced via immunoSEQ multiplex PCR; TCRdb's table is partial and in-frame only. The repertoire holds 15,000 to 20,000 clones, with about 90% as singletons. Sequenced material: peripheral blood. The receptors originated from a man aged 50 or older with active COVID-19.

This chain connects TRBV28 to TRBJ2-7, with TRBD2 matching 12 bases. The CDR3 spans 18 residues. CDR1 and CDR2 (germline): MDHEN, SYDVKM. Trimming took 4 bases from V and 4 from J; bases not matched to a gene: 14. CDR3 region: CASSSPHARLAGAYEQYF. Here the CDR3 DNA reads TGTGCCAGCAGTTCTCCCCACGCCCGACTAGCGGGAGCATACGAGCAGTACTTC.

The chain recombines TRBV9 with TRBJ1-3, with D uncertain. The CDR3 loop spans 14 amino acids. Trimming stripped 3 bases from V and 1 base from J, with 8 bases between. CDR1 is SGDLS, CDR2 YYNGEE, per germline. CDR3 residues: CASSGGLSGNTIYF. As DNA, the CDR3 is TGTGCCAGCAGCGGCGGCCTATCTGGAAACACCATATATTTT.

The chain joins TRBV28 to TRBJ2-3; D perhaps matches TRBD2 (8 bases). Trimming pared 4 bases from V and 5 bases from J, leaving 16 bases between. The CDR3 runs to 15 residues. From germline, CDR1 is MDHEN and CDR2 SYDVKM. The CDR3 is CASSSGQSGGDTQYF. CDR3 nucleotides: TGTGCCAGCAGTTCGGGACAGAGCGGGGGAGATACGCAGTATTTT. Full variable domain (remainder filled in from reference TRBV28 and TRBJ2-3): DVKVTQSSRYLVKRTGEKVFLECVQDMDHENMFWYRQDPGLGLRLIYFSYDVKMKEKGDIPEGYSVSREKKERFSLILESASTNQTSMYLCASSSGQSGGDTQYFGPGTRLTVL.

The V call is TRBV6-5, the J call TRBJ1-2; no definite D call. V was shortened by 5 bases and J by 8 bases, with 15 bases between the two germline ends. The CDR3 runs to 13 residues. The germline gives CDR1 MNHEY, CDR2 SVGAGI. The CDR3 here is CASSRQVARGYTF. For the CDR3, the DNA is TGTGCCAGCAGTCGACAAGTAGCGCGGGGCTACACCTTC.

V is TRBV3-1 (or the pseudogene TRBV3-2) and J is TRBJ1-6, with D uncertain. CDR3 length: 16 residues. Germline-derived CDR1 and CDR2 are LGHDT and YNNKEL (reference sequence). Trimming cost V 1 base and J 9 bases, with 16 bases left between them. In nucleotides, the CDR3 is TGTGCCAGCAGCCAAGGCCGACTATCCGGCAGTTCACCCCTCCACTTT. This gives the protein CASSQGRLSGSSPLHF.

This chain links TRBV19 with TRBJ1-1, with D possibly matching TRBD1 (5 bases). The V end lost 4 bases, the J end lost 4 bases, and 16 bases lay between the germline ends. Germline V gives CDR1 LNHDA, CDR2 SQIVND (reference sequence). The CDR3 extends over 15 amino acids. For the CDR3, the DNA is TGTGCCAGTAGTAAGGCCAGGGAGGGTAGCACTGAAGCTTTCTTT. Translated, it gives CASSKAREGSTEAFF.

V gene TRBV6-1 combines with J gene TRBJ2-7; 7 nucleotides agree with TRBD2. V trimming: 0 bases; J trimming: 2 bases; junction bases outside the gene matches: 1. CDR1 MNHNS and CDR2 SASEGT come from the germline V gene. The CDR3 length is 14 residues. In DNA, the CDR3 is TGTGCCAGCAGTGAAGCGGGAGGGCCCTACGAGCAGTACTTC. This encodes CASSEAGGPYEQYF.

This clone was seen a single time. The rearrangement joins TRBV6-5 to TRBJ2-7, with TRBD1 matching 7 bases. The CDR3 is 14 amino acids. The germline V gene encodes CDR1 MNHEY and CDR2 SVGAGI. Trimming took 8 bases from V and 0 from J; bases not matched to a gene: 7. CDR3 residues: CASQTTGSSYEQYF. The CDR3, as DNA: TGTGCCAGCCAAACGACAGGGAGCTCCTACGAGCAGTACTTC.

This chain joins TRBV7-2 and TRBJ2-1; TRBD2 aligns across 9 bases. The junction had 4 bases not matched to a gene; V was cut back by 4 bases and J by 15 bases. The germline CDR1 and CDR2 sequences are SGHTA and FQGNSA. The CDR3 sequence is 11 residues long. The CDR3 protein is CASSSREGRFF. CDR3 in DNA: TGTGCCAGCAGCTCGCGGGAGGGCAGGTTCTTC. Drawing the rest from reference TRBV7-2 and TRBJ2-1, the complete variable domain is GAGVSQSPSNKVTEKGKDVELRCDPISGHTALYWYRQSLGQGLEFLIYFQGNSAPDKSGLPSDRFSAERTGGSVSTLTIQRTQQEDSAVYLCASSSREGRFFGPGTRLTVL.

The J gene is TRBJ2-2, the V gene TRBV2; D unresolved. CDR3 length: 16 residues. The V end lost 1 base, the J end lost 0 bases, and 9 bases lay between the germline ends. From germline, CDR1 is SNHLY and CDR2 FYNNEI. DNA for the CDR3: TGTGCCAGCAGTGAAGAAGGCCTAGCGAACACCGGGGAGCTGTTTTTT. Amino acids: CASSEEGLANTGELFF.

This chain connects TRBV2 to TRBJ2-1; maybe TRBD2 (5 bases). Trimming removed 8 bases at V and 10 bases at J, with 15 bases between. Germline CDR1 reads SNHLY; CDR2 reads FYNNEI. The CDR3 has 12 amino acids. CDR3 in DNA: TGTGCCAGCCCCATGCTAGCAGGCGAGCAGTTCTTC. Amino acid sequence: CASPMLAGEQFF.

The chain carries TRBV19 and TRBJ2-7; tentative D call: TRBD2 (6 bases). Germline V gene lookup returns CDR1 LNHDA and CDR2 SQIVND (reference sequence). The CDR3 runs to 16 residues. The V end was cut by 2 bases, the J end by 6 bases, with 20 bases between. The CDR3 spells CASSIRELESGSEQYF. The CDR3 nucleotides are TGTGCCAGTAGTATACGGGAGCTGGAGTCGGGCTCCGAGCAGTACTTC.

The rearrangement links TRBV14 to TRBJ2-2; 13 nucleotides match TRBD2. CDR1 is SGHDN and CDR2 is FVKESK in the germline V gene. After removal of 1 base from V and 6 bases from J, the junction contained 8 bases not matched to a gene. The CDR3 is 18 residues long. The CDR3, as DNA: TGTGCCAGCAGCCAAGGATCTCGGACTAGCGGGAGATCCGGGGAGCTGTTTTTT. Translating gives CASSQGSRTSGRSGELFF.

The chain joins TRBV5-6 to TRBJ2-7; no clear D. The germline CDR1 and CDR2 sequences are SGHDT and YYEEEE. The CDR3 totals 14 residues. Trimming shortened V by 0 bases and J by 3 bases, and 10 bases separated the two germline ends. The CDR3 nucleotides are TGTGCCAGCAGCTTGGGATATGCCTACTACGAGCAGTACTTC. Its translation is CASSLGYAYYEQYF.

V and J are TRBV7-8 and TRBJ2-3; 7 nucleotides align to TRBD2. The CDR3 is 14 amino acids. The V gene end was trimmed by 4 bases and the J gene end by 8 bases; junction bases not matched to a gene: 9. CDR1 SGHVS and CDR2 FQNEAQ come from the germline V gene. The CDR3 is CASSSSPSGFTQYF. CDR3 bases: TGTGCCAGCAGCTCCTCCCCTAGCGGATTTACGCAGTATTTT.

V and J are TRBV7-2 and TRBJ2-7; 9 bases are a match to TRBD2. The CDR3 has 17 amino acids. Germline-derived CDR1 and CDR2 are SGHTA and FQGNSA. Losses at the gene ends were 2 bases for V and 6 bases for J; bases not matched to a gene: 14. CDR3 DNA: TGTGCCAGCAGCTTATTTCCGCTTAGCGGGAGAGGGCGCGAGCAGTACTTC. It specifies CASSLFPLSGRGREQYF.

The V and J genes are TRBV27 and TRBJ1-1; D is possibly TRBD1 (6 bases). This CDR3 contains 14 residues. V was trimmed by 5 bases and J by 4 bases, leaving 14 bases between them. Germline V lookup: CDR1 MNHEY, CDR2 SMNVEV (reference sequence). CDR3 protein: CASSTGTFGTEAFF. CDR3 coding DNA: TGTGCCAGCAGTACAGGGACCTTTGGCACTGAAGCTTTCTTT.

The rearrangement joins TRBV6-6 to TRBJ1-5; D is unclear. Per germline, CDR1 MNHNY and CDR2 SVGAGI (reference sequence). The germline V and J ends were trimmed by 2 bases and 0 bases, with 8 bases remaining between them. The CDR3 totals 15 residues. As DNA, the CDR3 is TGTGCCAGCAGTTACCCTATCAATAGCAATCAGCCCCAGCATTTT. Translating gives CASSYPINSNQPQHF.

Here the CDR3 DNA reads TGTGCCAGCAGCCTCCAGCGGGGATACAATGAGCAGTTCTTC. Translated: CASSLQRGYNEQFF. The rearrangement joins TRBV7-2 to TRBJ2-1; 7 bases agree with TRBD2. This CDR3 region has 14 residues. Germline V lookup: CDR1 SGHTA, CDR2 FQGNSA. Trimming at V came to 5 bases and at J to 4 bases, leaving 5 bases not matched to a gene.

This chain uses TRBV6-2 or TRBV6-3 with TRBJ2-1; TRBD1 is a possible D gene (6 bases). This CDR3 spans 15 amino acids. CDR1 is MNHEY, CDR2 SVGEGT, per germline. The V end lost 4 bases, the J end lost 4 bases, and 14 bases lay between the germline ends. The CDR3 reads CASSSQLGGYNEQFF. CDR3 nucleotides: TGTGCCAGCAGTTCCCAACTAGGGGGATACAATGAGCAGTTCTTC.

V gene TRBV6-2 or TRBV6-3 combines with J gene TRBJ1-1, with 10 nucleotides matching TRBD1. J gave up 5 bases and V 5 bases, and 8 bases lay outside the gene matches. The V gene's germline CDR1 is MNHEY and CDR2 SVGEGT. The CDR3 runs 15 residues. The CDR3: CASSGDRGTWTEAFF. For the CDR3, the DNA is TGTGCCAGCAGTGGGGACAGGGGTACGTGGACTGAAGCTTTCTTT.

The J gene is TRBJ1-2, the V gene TRBV11-3; D is perhaps TRBD1 (5 bases). CDR1 and CDR2 (germline): SGHNT, YENEEA. V shed 5 bases and J shed 2 bases, with 9 bases lying between them. CDR3 length: 13 residues. The CDR3 bases are TGTGCCAGCAGCCCGACAGAAAACTATGGCTACACCTTC. It encodes CASSPTENYGYTF.

V usage is TRBV5-8 and J usage is TRBJ2-7; 7 nucleotides match TRBD1. This CDR3 contains 14 residues. In germline, CDR1 is SGHTS, CDR2 YDEGEE. Unmatched junction bases numbered 5, after V lost 1 base and J lost 4 bases. CDR3 sequence: CASSLWGTEYEQYF. In nucleotides, the CDR3 is TGTGCCAGCAGCTTGTGGGGGACAGAGTACGAGCAGTACTTC.

To note about this clone: This specimen includes other DNA sequences encoding the same CDR3. The chain is built from TRBV29-1 and TRBJ1-1; D not resolved. V lost 7 bases and J 1 base, leaving 7 bases between the germline ends. CDR3 length: 11 amino acids. Germline V gene sequence: CDR1 SQVTM, CDR2 ANQGSEA. This CDR3 is CSGHRNTEAFF. The CDR3 nucleotides are TGCAGCGGCCACAGGAACACTGAAGCTTTCTTT.

This rearrangement joins TRBV5-1 to TRBJ2-7, with D possibly being TRBD2 (8 bases). V gave up 4 bases and J gave up 2 bases, with 19 bases separating them. Germline lookup yields CDR1 SGHRS and CDR2 YFSETQ. The CDR3 runs 16 residues. The CDR3 DNA is TGCGCCAGCAGCGCGGGGGGACAGACAAATACCTACGAGCAGTACTTC. Protein sequence: CASSAGGQTNTYEQYF.

V and J are TRBV28 and TRBJ2-7; 9 bases are a match to TRBD1. The germline gives CDR1 MDHEN, CDR2 SYDVKM. The V segment lost 6 bases and the J segment 13 bases; nucleotides outside the gene matches: 10. CDR3 length equals 12 residues. CDR3 residues: CASRGTGISPYF. The CDR3 coding sequence is TGTGCCAGCAGAGGGACAGGGATATCACCCTACTTC.

This clone has only a few counts. J is TRBJ2-3 and V is TRBV11-2; 9 bases line up with TRBD2. V shed 0 bases, J shed 3 bases, and the junction held 7 bases outside the gene matches. The CDR3 contains 17 residues. CDR1 is SGHAT, CDR2 FQNNGV, per germline. Here the CDR3 reads CASSLDWSSGGTDTQYF. CDR3 nucleotides: TGTGCCAGCAGCTTAGATTGGAGTAGCGGGGGAACAGATACGCAGTATTTT.

As regards this clone: This same CDR3 is encoded by further DNA sequences in the sample. The CDR3 DNA reads TGTGCCAGCAGCGTAGGTCAGCAAGAGACCCAGTACTTC. Residues: CASSVGQQETQYF. The chain links TRBV9 to TRBJ2-5; D not resolved. CDR3 length equals 13 residues. The germline V and J ends were trimmed by 0 bases and 2 bases, with 5 bases remaining between them. Germline CDR1 SGDLS, CDR2 YYNGEE. The variable domain in full, with the rest retrieved from reference TRBV9 and TRBJ2-5, is DSGVTQTPKHLITATGQRVTLRCSPRSGDLSVYWYQQSLDQGLQFLIQYYNGEERAKGNILERFSAQQFPDLHSELNLSSLELGDSALYFCASSVGQQETQYFGPGTRLLVL.

The chain carries TRBV7-9 and TRBJ1-1; TRBD1 agrees at 9 bases. This CDR3 has 17 residues. The V and J ends lost 0 bases and 0 bases, in that order; junction bases with no gene match: 5. In germline, CDR1 is SEHNR, CDR2 FQNEAQ (reference sequence). The CDR3 DNA is TGTGCCAGCAGCTTAGCGACAGGGGGAGTTTTGAACACTGAAGCTTTCTTT. Translating gives CASSLATGGVLNTEAFF.

This clone came up once. V gene TRBV19 combines with J gene TRBJ1-2; D unresolved. CDR1 LNHDA and CDR2 SQIVND come from the germline V gene (reference sequence). The CDR3 has 13 amino acids. The V gene lost 0 bases and the J gene lost 5 bases, with 7 bases spanning the gap. The CDR3 is CASSIEAGYGYTF. The CDR3 DNA is TGTGCCAGTAGTATAGAAGCGGGTTATGGCTACACCTTC.

This clone was seen only a few times. The rearrangement links TRBV9 to TRBJ2-3; 7 bases fit TRBD1. After removal of 0 bases from V and 2 bases from J, the junction contained 3 bases not matched to a gene. Germline V CDR1 and CDR2: SGDLS, YYNGEE. The length of the CDR3 is 15 residues. CDR3 in amino acids: CASSVEGGPTDTQYF. The CDR3 DNA reads as TGTGCCAGCAGCGTAGAAGGGGGCCCCACAGATACGCAGTATTTT.

The CDR3 loop is CASSPGQGGPRRTEAFF. As DNA, the CDR3 is TGTGCCAGCAGCCCGGGACAGGGGGGCCCCCGACGTACTGAAGCTTTCTTT. This sequence joins TRBV3-1 (or the pseudogene TRBV3-2) and TRBJ1-1, with TRBD1 identical over 11 bases. The trim removed 4 bases at V and 5 bases at J, leaving 12 bases unmatched. CDR1 and CDR2 (germline): LGHDT, YNNKEL (reference sequence). The CDR3 length is 17 residues.